One and the same sample provided the 2 T cell receptor beta chains below, sequenced in a study of response to subunit inactivated influenza vaccine. One entry per CDR3 protein, called by TCRdb with MiXCR from the RT-PCR reads. Among 490,000 or so distinct CDR3 sequences listed, about 8% were seen once. Sequencing used PBMCs from blood, obtained around 25 months after vaccination. The receptors shown here come from a man between 50 and 75 years old who received an inactivated influenza vaccine.

The rearrangement uses TRBV7-2 and TRBJ2-6, with no clear D. Germline-derived CDR1 and CDR2 are SGHTA and FQGNSA. V was clipped by 3 bases and J by 0 bases, with 6 bases between them. This CDR3 has 15 residues. CDR3 nucleotides: TGTGCCAGCAGCTTTCCTAGCTCTGGGGCCAACGTCCTGACTTTC. This translates into CASSFPSSGANVLTF.

V is TRBV4-3 and J is TRBJ2-5; D may be TRBD1 (5 bases). The germline gives CDR1 LGHNA, CDR2 YSLEER. V lost 4 bases and J 5 bases, leaving 17 bases between the germline ends. The CDR3 spans 15 residues. CDR3 region: CASSPWLSGQETQYF. The DNA of the CDR3 is TGCGCCAGCAGCCCCTGGTTGTCAGGGCAGGAGACCCAGTACTTC.